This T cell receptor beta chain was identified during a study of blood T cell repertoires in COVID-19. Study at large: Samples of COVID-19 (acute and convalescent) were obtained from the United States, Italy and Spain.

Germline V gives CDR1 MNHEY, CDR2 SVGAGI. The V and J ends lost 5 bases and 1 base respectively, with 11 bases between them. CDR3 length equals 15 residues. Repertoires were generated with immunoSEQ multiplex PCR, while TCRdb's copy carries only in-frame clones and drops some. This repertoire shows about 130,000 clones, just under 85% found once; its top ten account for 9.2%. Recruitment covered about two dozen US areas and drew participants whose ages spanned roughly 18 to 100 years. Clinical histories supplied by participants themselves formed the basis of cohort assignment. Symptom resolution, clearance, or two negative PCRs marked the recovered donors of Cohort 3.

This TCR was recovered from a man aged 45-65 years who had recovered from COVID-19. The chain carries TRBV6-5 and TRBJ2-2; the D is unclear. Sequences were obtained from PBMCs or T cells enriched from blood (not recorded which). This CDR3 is CASSQTDMNTGELFF. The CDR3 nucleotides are TGTGCCAGCAGTCAGACTGATATGAACACCGGGGAGCTGTTTTTT.